This T cell receptor (beta chain) was obtained from a study of Graves' ophthalmopathy and Graves' hyperthyroidism. Amplified TCR beta CDR3 regions were obtained using RNA transcripts as template. An opening RT-PCR round employed HTBI primers and preceded a second-round multiplex PCR. One entry per CDR3 protein results from TCRdb running MiXCR on the multiplex PCR reads. The sample consists of about 480,000 distinct CDR3 sequences, roughly an eighth of them appearing once. Worth noting for this clonotype: The target antigen is unknown. This may be a read error: a much more frequent sequence differs by one nucleotide. The CDR3 ends on some other residue instead of the conserved phenylalanine or tryptophan, so this is likely a read error.

Study-wide results and limits: The study's model predicted ophthalmopathy progression at 70% to 71% sensitivity and about 78% specificity.

Germline values: CDR1 GTSNPN, CDR2 SVGIG (reference sequence). The V segment lost 0 bases and the J segment 3 bases; nucleotides outside the gene matches: 5. The CDR3 has 15 residues. Moderate-to-severe activity, CAS ≥3, NOSPECS ≥4 and duration under 3 months were recorded for donors with ophthalmopathy. In this cohort, patients with other autoimmune diseases, uncontrolled infections, pregnancy or lactation were excluded. Diagnostic conclusions were grounded in clinical symptoms, serum thyroxine, TRAb, thyroid ultrasound and orbital computed tomography. The chain joins TRBV30 to TRBJ2-7; TRBD2 agrees at 10 bases. The sample consisted of blood. This receptor was taken from a woman aged 30 to 39 with Graves' ophthalmopathy. CDR3 loop: CAWSVWASGSYEQYI. CDR3 nucleotides: TGTGCCTGGAGTGTATGGGCTAGCGGGAGCTACGAGCAGTACATC.